The rows below give T cell receptor beta chains drawn from one sample of a study of shared clonotypes between healthy human individuals. Data came from immunoSEQ multiplex PCR; TCRdb stores just in-frame clones and leaves some out. Here the sample spans some 1 million clones, approximately 76% being singletons. Sequencing was done on a sample of memory CD4+ T cells sorted from blood. These TCRs come from a man between 18 and 29 years old in good health. Both conserved end residues are trimmed from each CDR3.

CDR3 protein	V gene	J gene
ASSPQGERDEKLF	TRBV7-9	TRBJ1-4
ASSLTGFNEKLF	TRBV5-1	TRBJ1-4
AWSRSLYEQY	TRBV30	TRBJ2-7
ATSRPGGGLQETQY	TRBV15	TRBJ2-5
ASSLLKGMNEKLF	TRBV5-1	TRBJ1-4
ASSSRRTSGRPSYNEQF	TRBV11-2	TRBJ2-1
ASSLSTHGPNTGELF	TRBV27	TRBJ2-2
AWSVGGPNQPQH	TRBV30	TRBJ1-5
ASSVGVGQAAVRGYT	TRBV9	TRBJ1-2
ASSPRQGKNTEAF	TRBV7-9	TRBJ1-1
ASSQEEASLGSGNTIY	TRBV4-1	TRBJ1-3
ASSPMIAGPQETQY	TRBV18	TRBJ2-5
ASSERASGNTIY	TRBV6-1	TRBJ1-3
ASSQRGTEAF	TRBV7-3	TRBJ1-1
ASSRGSAGQDYGYT	TRBV27	TRBJ1-2
ASSATGFTEAF	TRBV25-1	TRBJ1-1
SVAQEKTQY	TRBV29-1	TRBJ2-5
ASSVERGDSGNTIY	TRBV9	TRBJ1-3
ASTSGLALYEQY	TRBV5-8	TRBJ2-7
ASSAGRRGTDTQY	TRBV27	TRBJ2-3
ASSLDLAGGDTQY	TRBV5-1	TRBJ2-3
ASGLPTGRGNTEAF	TRBV12-5	TRBJ1-1
ASTAAGGHSNEQF	TRBV28	TRBJ2-1
ASGSRLAGTHNEQF	TRBV7-9	TRBJ2-1
ASSPGGHGVQETQY	TRBV7-2	TRBJ2-5